The present entry profiles one T cell receptor beta chain with its context. As yet, its antigen is unknown. The J segment lost 6 bases and the V segment lost 5 bases, leaving 5 bases of the junction unmatched. The germline gives CDR1 LNHDA, CDR2 SQIVND (reference sequence). This CDR3 spans 15 amino acids. The data were obtained in a study of neoadjuvant anti-PD-1 for oral cavity cancer. Study results and limitations: TCR analyses covered only a few patients per response group. Higher pretreatment blood Treg/Th17 ratios correlated with higher pretreatment blood and lower post-treatment tumor TCRbeta clonality.

The protocol was immunoSEQ multiplex PCR, while the TCRdb copy is restricted to in-frame clones and leaves out a portion. The sample contains 9,500 to 15,000 clones, approximately 63% of which appear only once. The sample was tumor tissue, taken before nivolumab (anti-PD-1) treatment. This clonotype was obtained from a person aged 40 to 85 with oral cavity squamous cell carcinoma. The donor label of this sample is uncertain. The chain is built from TRBV19 and TRBJ2-1, with 12 bases that match TRBD2. The CDR3 sequence: CASSERTSGINEQFF. Written as DNA, the CDR3 is TGTGCCAGTAGTGAACGGACTAGCGGGATCAATGAGCAGTTCTTC. Based on the CDR3 plus reference TRBV19 and TRBJ2-1, the full variable domain is DGGITQSPKYLFRKEGQNVTLSCEQNLNHDAMYWYRQDPGQGLRLIYYSQIVNDFQKGDIAEGYSVSREKKESFPLTVTSAQKNPTAFYLCASSERTSGINEQFFGPGTRLTVL.